Listed below are T cell receptor beta chains from one sample, sequenced in a study of blood T cell repertoires in COVID-19. The assay was immunoSEQ multiplex PCR, and TCRdb's table has in-frame clones only and misses some. The sample lists 230,000 or so clones; about 91% were seen once. Sequencing was carried out using peripheral blood. Every receptor here comes from a middle-aged woman who had recovered from COVID-19. The CDR3 runs from the conserved cysteine through the conserved F or W. The D gene is left open where the match is weak. Rows may omit the clone size; those that give it use once, few, many or a size class.

CDR3 length | J gene | V gene | D gene | clone size | CDR3 DNA | CDR3 protein
15 | TRBJ1-4 | TRBV27 | - | once | TGTGCCAGCAGTTTATCCGCGACAGCTAATGAAAAACTGTTTTTT | CASSLSATANEKLFF
12 | TRBJ1-2 | TRBV12-3/TRBV12-4 | - | - | TGTGCCAGCAGTCCGCCGGGGGATGGCTACACCTTC | CASSPPGDGYTF
14 | TRBJ2-2 | TRBV6-5 | TRBD1 | - | TGTGCCAGCAGGACAGGGCAGAACACCGGGGAGCTGTTTTTT | CASRTGQNTGELFF
17 | TRBJ2-5 | TRBV27 | - | - | TGTGCCAGCAGTTTACGCCGGGACCGACAGGCCCAAGAGACCCAGTACTTC | CASSLRRDRQAQETQYF
13 | TRBJ1-6 | TRBV18 | TRBD1 | - | TGTGCCAGCTCACCGGGACAGGGAGACCCCCTCCACTTT | CASSPGQGDPLHF
15 | TRBJ1-1 | TRBV4-2 | - | once | TGTGCCAGCAGCCCAGGCCGTGGACAGCACACTGAAGCTTTCTTT | CASSPGRGQHTEAFF
17 | TRBJ1-1 | TRBV5-1 | TRBD1 | once | TGCGCCAGCAGCCCGGGGACAGGAACCCATCCGGGGACTGAAGCTTTCTTT | CASSPGTGTHPGTEAFF
15 | TRBJ2-5 | TRBV13 | - | - | TGTGCCAGCAGCCGACAGGCAAATAACGGGGAGACCCAGTACTTC | CASSRQANNGETQYF
13 | TRBJ1-4 | TRBV7-2 | - | - | TGTGCCAGCAGCATAAACAGGGACGAAAAACTGTTTTTT | CASSINRDEKLFF
14 | TRBJ1-2 | TRBV5-4 | TRBD1 | - | TGTGCCAGCAGCTTGGTAGGGGGCCTAGGTGGCTACACCTTC | CASSLVGGLGGYTF
17 | TRBJ2-2 | TRBV7-6 | TRBD2 | - | TGTGCCAGCAGTTCCGCGGGGGGGACCACGAACACCGGGGAGCTGTTTTTT | CASSSAGGTTNTGELFF
15 | TRBJ1-5 | TRBV10-3 | TRBD1 | - | TGTGCCATCAGTGAGAGGGACAGGGGATATCAGCCCCAGCATTTT | CAISERDRGYQPQHF
17 | TRBJ1-6 | TRBV4-2 | - | - | TGTGCCAGCAGCCAGGATCCTGGACAGACCTATAATTCACCCCTCCACTTT | CASSQDPGQTYNSPLHF
13 | TRBJ2-5 | TRBV6-5 | - | once | TGTGCCAGCAGTTACTCGCAGGGAGAGACCCAGTACTTC | CASSYSQGETQYF
13 | TRBJ1-1 | TRBV29-1 | - | - | TGCAGCGTTGGGACAAGCATGAACACTGAAGCTTTCTTT | CSVGTSMNTEAFF
14 | TRBJ2-4 | TRBV9 | TRBD1 | - | TGTGCCAGCAGCCCCACAGGGGGCAAAAACATTCAGTACTTC | CASSPTGGKNIQYF
14 | TRBJ2-5 | TRBV7-2 | TRBD1 | many | TGTGCCAGCAGCTTGACAGGGGCCGGGGAGACCCAGTACTTC | CASSLTGAGETQYF
14 | TRBJ1-1 | TRBV6-6 | - | - | TGTGCCAGCAGTTACGCAGGGTCTAACACTGAAGCTTTCTTT | CASSYAGSNTEAFF
14 | TRBJ2-7 | TRBV2 | - | - | TGTGCCAGCAGTGTGTCCAAAGGGGGTTACGAGCAGTACTTC | CASSVSKGGYEQYF
16 | TRBJ2-1 | TRBV19 | TRBD2 | - | TGTGCCAGTAGTCCCATGACTAGCGGGAGTCGAGATGAGCAGTTCTTC | CASSPMTSGSRDEQFF
15 | TRBJ2-3 | TRBV7-6 | TRBD2 | - | TGTGCCAGCAGCCAAATAGCGGGGGGCACAGATACGCAGTATTTT | CASSQIAGGTDTQYF
15 | TRBJ1-2 | TRBV6-5 | TRBD1 | - | TGTGCCAGCAGTCCCTTGGGGACAGGGGATTCTGGCTACACCTTC | CASSPLGTGDSGYTF
13 | TRBJ2-1 | TRBV10-3 | - | - | TGTGCCATCAGCTCGGGCGGGGTGGATGAGCAGTTCTTC | CAISSGGVDEQFF
15 | TRBJ2-5 | TRBV3-1/TRBV3-2 | - | - | TGTGCCAGCAGCCAGAGCGGGTCCTTCGGGGAGACCCAGTACTTC | CASSQSGSFGETQYF
16 | TRBJ2-2 | TRBV27 | - | - | TGTGCCAGCAGTTCCCTCCGGACAGCGGCAACCGGGGAGCTGTTTTTT | CASSSLRTAATGELFF
18 | TRBJ2-4 | TRBV10-1 | TRBD2 | - | TGCGCCGCGAATAGCGGGGGCCCCGATCCTATAGCCAAAATCATTCAGTACTTC | CAANSGGPDPIAKIIQYF
15 | TRBJ2-1 | TRBV19 | - | - | TGTGCCAGTAGTATTACGGGGGTCTCAATCAATGAGCAGTTCTTC | CASSITGVSINEQFF
14 | TRBJ2-2 | TRBV29-1 | TRBD2 | - | TGCAGCGTTCGGACTAGCGGGGTAACCGGGGAGCTGTTTTTT | CSVRTSGVTGELFF
16 | TRBJ1-4 | TRBV11-2 | TRBD1 | - | TGTGCCAGCAGCAAAATGGGGACAGTAGCAAATGAAAAACTGTTTTTT | CASSKMGTVANEKLFF
19 | TRBJ1-2 | TRBV7-8 | TRBD1 | - | TGTGCCAGCAGCTCAGAAAGCAGCGACAGGGGGCTGGGGGCTTATGGCTACACCTTC | CASSSESSDRGLGAYGYTF
15 | TRBJ1-4 | TRBV9 | - | - | TGTGCCAGCAGCGTCGGAGGATCAACTAATGAAAAACTGTTTTTT | CASSVGGSTNEKLFF
13 | TRBJ1-2 | TRBV5-1 | TRBD1 | - | TGCGCCAGCAGCCAACAGGGGGGGTATGGCTACACCTTC | CASSQQGGYGYTF
16 | TRBJ1-1 | TRBV19 | - | - | TGTGCCAGTAGTGTCTATTCCGGGACACCGCACACTGAAGCTTTCTTT | CASSVYSGTPHTEAFF